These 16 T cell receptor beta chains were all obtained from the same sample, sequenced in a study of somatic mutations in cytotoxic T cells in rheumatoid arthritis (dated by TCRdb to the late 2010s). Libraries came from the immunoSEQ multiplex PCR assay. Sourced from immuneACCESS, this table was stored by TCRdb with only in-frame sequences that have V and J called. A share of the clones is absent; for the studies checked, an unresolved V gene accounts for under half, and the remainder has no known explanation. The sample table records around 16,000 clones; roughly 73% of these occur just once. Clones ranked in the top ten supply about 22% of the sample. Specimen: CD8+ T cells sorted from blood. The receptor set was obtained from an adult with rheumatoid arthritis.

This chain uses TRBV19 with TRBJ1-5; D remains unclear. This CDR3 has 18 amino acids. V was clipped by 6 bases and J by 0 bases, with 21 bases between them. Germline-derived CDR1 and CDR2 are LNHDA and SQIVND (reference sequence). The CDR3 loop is CASSPDPGASYSNQPQHF. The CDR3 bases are TGTGCCAGTAGCCCGGACCCGGGAGCAAGCTATAGCAATCAGCCCCAGCATTTT.

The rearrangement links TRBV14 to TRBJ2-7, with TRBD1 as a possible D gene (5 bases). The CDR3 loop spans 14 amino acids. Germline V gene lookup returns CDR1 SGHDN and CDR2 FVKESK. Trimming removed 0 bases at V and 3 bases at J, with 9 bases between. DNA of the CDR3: TGTGCCAGCAGCCAAGAGGTGGGGCGCTACGAGCAGTACTTC. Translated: CASSQEVGRYEQYF.

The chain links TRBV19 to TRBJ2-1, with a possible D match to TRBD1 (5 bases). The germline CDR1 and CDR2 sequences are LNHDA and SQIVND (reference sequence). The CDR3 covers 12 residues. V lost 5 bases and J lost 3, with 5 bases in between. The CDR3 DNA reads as TGTGCCAGTAGTCAGGGCTACAATGAGCAGTTCTTC. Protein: CASSQGYNEQFF.

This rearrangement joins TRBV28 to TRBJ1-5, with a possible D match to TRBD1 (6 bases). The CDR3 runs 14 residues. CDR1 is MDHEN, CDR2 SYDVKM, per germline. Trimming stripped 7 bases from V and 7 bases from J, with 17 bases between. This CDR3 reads CASTHGGRSQPQHF. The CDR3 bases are TGTGCCAGCACCCACGGGGGCCGGTCACAGCCCCAGCATTTT. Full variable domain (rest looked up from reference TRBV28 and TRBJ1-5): DVKVTQSSRYLVKRTGEKVFLECVQDMDHENMFWYRQDPGLGLRLIYFSYDVKMKEKGDIPEGYSVSREKKERFSLILESASTNQTSMYLCASTHGGRSQPQHFGDGTRLSIL.

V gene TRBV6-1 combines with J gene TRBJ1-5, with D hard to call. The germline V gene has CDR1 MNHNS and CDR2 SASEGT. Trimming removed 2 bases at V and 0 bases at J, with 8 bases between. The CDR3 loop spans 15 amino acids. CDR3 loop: CASSEWTYSNQPQHF. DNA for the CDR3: TGTGCCAGCAGTGAATGGACTTATAGCAATCAGCCCCAGCATTTT.

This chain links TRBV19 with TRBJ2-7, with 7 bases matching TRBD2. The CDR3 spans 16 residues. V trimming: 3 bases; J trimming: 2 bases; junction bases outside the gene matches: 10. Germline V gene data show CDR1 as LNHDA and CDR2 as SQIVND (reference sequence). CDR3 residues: CASSMVLGEGPYEQYF. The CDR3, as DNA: TGTGCCAGTAGTATGGTTTTGGGGGAGGGCCCCTACGAGCAGTACTTC. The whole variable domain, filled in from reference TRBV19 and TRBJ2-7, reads DGGITQSPKYLFRKEGQNVTLSCEQNLNHDAMYWYRQDPGQGLRLIYYSQIVNDFQKGDIAEGYSVSREKKESFPLTVTSAQKNPTAFYLCASSMVLGEGPYEQYFGPGTRLTVT.

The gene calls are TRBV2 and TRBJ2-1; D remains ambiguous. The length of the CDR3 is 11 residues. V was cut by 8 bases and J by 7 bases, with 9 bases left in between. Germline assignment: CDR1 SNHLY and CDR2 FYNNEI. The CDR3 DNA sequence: TGTGCCAGCCCCAGTGGGAATGAGCAGTTCTTC. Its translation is CASPSGNEQFF.

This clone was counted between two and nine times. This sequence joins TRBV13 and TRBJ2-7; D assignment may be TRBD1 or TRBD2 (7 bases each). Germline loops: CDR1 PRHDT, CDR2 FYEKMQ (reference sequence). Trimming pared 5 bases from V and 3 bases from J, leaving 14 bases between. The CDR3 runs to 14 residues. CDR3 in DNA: TGTGCCAGCAGCCTGACAGGGAGGGACTACGAGCAGTACTTC. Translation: CASSLTGRDYEQYF.

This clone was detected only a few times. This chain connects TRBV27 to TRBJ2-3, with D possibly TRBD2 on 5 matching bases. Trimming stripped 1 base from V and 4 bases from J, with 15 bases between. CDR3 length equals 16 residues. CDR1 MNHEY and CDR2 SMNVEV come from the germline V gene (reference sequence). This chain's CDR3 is CASSLWGPSLADTQYF. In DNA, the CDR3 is TGTGCCAGCAGTTTATGGGGTCCTAGCCTGGCAGATACGCAGTATTTT.

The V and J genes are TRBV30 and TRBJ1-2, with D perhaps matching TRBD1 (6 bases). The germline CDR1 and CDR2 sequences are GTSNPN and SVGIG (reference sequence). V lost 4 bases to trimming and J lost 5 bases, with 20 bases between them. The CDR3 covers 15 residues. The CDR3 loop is CAWNLLEGGGYGYTF. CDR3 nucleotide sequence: TGTGCCTGGAACCTCCTGGAGGGGGGTGGTTATGGCTACACCTTC.

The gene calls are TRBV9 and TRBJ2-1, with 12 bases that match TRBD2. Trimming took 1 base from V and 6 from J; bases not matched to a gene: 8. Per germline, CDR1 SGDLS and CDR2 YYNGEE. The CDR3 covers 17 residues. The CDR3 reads CASSVQALAGGPNEQFF. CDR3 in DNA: TGTGCCAGCAGCGTACAAGCACTAGCGGGAGGACCCAATGAGCAGTTCTTC.

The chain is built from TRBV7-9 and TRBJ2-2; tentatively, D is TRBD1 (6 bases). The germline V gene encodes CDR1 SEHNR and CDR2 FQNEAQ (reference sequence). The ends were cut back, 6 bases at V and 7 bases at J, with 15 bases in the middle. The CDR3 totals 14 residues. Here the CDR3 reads CASSLPGAGGELFF. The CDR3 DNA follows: TGTGCCAGCAGTTTACCAGGGGCCGGCGGGGAGCTGTTTTTT.

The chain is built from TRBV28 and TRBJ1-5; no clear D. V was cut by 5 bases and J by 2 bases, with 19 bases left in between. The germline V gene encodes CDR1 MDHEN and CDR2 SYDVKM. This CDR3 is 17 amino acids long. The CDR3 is CASSPPVRKKGNQPQHF. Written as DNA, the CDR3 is TGTGCCAGCAGTCCACCCGTCCGGAAGAAGGGCAATCAGCCCCAGCATTTT.

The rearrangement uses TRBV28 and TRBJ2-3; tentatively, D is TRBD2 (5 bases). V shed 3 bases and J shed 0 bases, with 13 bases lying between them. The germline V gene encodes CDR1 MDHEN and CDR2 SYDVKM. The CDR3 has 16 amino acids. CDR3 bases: TGTGCCAGCAGTTTTGGGGTGAGCGGTAGCACAGATACGCAGTATTTT. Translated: CASSFGVSGSTDTQYF.

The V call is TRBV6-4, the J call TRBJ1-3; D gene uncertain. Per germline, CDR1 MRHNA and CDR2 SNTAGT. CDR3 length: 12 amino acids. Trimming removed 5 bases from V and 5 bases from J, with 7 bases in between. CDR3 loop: CASSRERNTIYF. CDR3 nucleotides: TGTGCCAGCAGTCGGGAGAGAAACACCATATATTTT.

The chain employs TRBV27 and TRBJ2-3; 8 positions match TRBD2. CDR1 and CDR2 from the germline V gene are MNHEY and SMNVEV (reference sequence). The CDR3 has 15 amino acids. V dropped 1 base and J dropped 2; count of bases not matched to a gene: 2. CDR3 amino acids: CASSLYGRATDTQYF. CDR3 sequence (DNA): TGTGCCAGCAGTTTATACGGGAGGGCCACAGATACGCAGTATTTT.